What follows are 20 T cell receptor beta chains derived from one specimen sequenced in a study of cytomegalovirus exposure and HLA in healthy donors. Assay used: immunoSEQ multiplex PCR; TCRdb lists only in-frame clones, some missing. The data hold some 170,000 clones, with around nine tenths observed a single time. Sequenced: PBMCs. Every receptor here comes from a man aged 25 to 45 in good health and CMV-seropositive.

The chain combines TRBV28 with TRBJ2-3; D remains unclear. CDR3 length: 12 residues. Trimming took 7 bases from V and 0 from J, leaving 5 bases between them. Per the germline V gene, CDR1 is MDHEN and CDR2 is SYDVKM. CDR3 bases: TGTGCCAGCATTGGTAGCACAGATACGCAGTATTTT. It translates to CASIGSTDTQYF.

The chain carries TRBV30 and TRBJ2-2, with D perhaps matching TRBD1 or TRBD2 (6 bases each). There are 13 residues in the CDR3. The germline CDR1 and CDR2 sequences are GTSNPN and SVGIG (reference sequence). Trimming shortened V by 3 bases and J by 7 bases, and 12 bases separated the two germline ends. CDR3 region: CAWRSGAGGELFF. Here the CDR3 DNA reads TGTGCCTGGAGATCGGGGGCTGGCGGGGAGCTGTTTTTT.

The genes are TRBV30 and TRBJ2-7; no definite D call. V lost 2 bases, J lost 2 bases, and 4 bases lay in between. Germline V gene sequence: CDR1 GTSNPN, CDR2 SVGIG (reference sequence). The CDR3 length is 11 residues. The DNA for the CDR3 is TGTGCCTGGAGTAGTGCCTACGAGCAGTACTTC. This encodes CAWSSAYEQYF. The entire variable domain, with the rest obtained from reference TRBV30 and TRBJ2-7, is as follows: SQTIHQWPATLVQPVGSPLSLECTVEGTSNPNLYWYRQAAGRGLQLLFYSVGIGQISSEVPQNLSASRPQDRQFILSSKKLLLSDSGFYLCAWSSAYEQYFGPGTRLTVT.

The chain links TRBV7-9 to TRBJ1-1, with no clear D. The CDR3 contains 15 residues. From germline, CDR1 is SEHNR and CDR2 FQNEAQ (reference sequence). The V end was cut by 1 base, the J end by 1 base, with 10 bases between. The CDR3 nucleotides read TGTGCCAGCAGCTTAGTTGCGACCCCGAACACTGAAGCTTTCTTT. It yields the protein CASSLVATPNTEAFF. Using reference TRBV7-9 and TRBJ1-1 for the parts outside the CDR3, the full variable domain is DTGVSQNPRHKITKRGQNVTFRCDPISEHNRLYWYRQTLGQGPEFLTYFQNEAQLEKSRLLSDRFSAERPKGSFSTLEIQRTEQGDSAMYLCASSLVATPNTEAFFGQGTRLTVV.

V is TRBV16 and J is TRBJ1-5; a possible D gene is TRBD1 (5 bases). The CDR3 totals 15 residues. Trimming shortened V by 5 bases and J by 8 bases, and 19 bases separated the two germline ends. Germline V gene data show CDR1 as KGHSY and CDR2 as FQNENV. Here the CDR3 DNA reads TGTGCCAGCAGCGAGGGGCCGACAGAACCCGAGCCCCAGCATTTT. Its translation is CASSEGPTEPEPQHF.

Remarks on this clone: Other DNA sequences in this specimen translate into the identical CDR3. The CDR3 loop is CASSLGGSYNEQFF. CDR3 nucleotide sequence: TGCGCCAGCAGCTTGGGGGGCTCCTACAATGAGCAGTTCTTC. V is TRBV5-1 and J is TRBJ2-1; D unclear. Germline V CDR1 and CDR2: SGHRS, YFSETQ. The CDR3 is 14 amino acids. The V end was cut by 0 bases, the J end by 0 bases, with 4 bases between. Variable domain in full (rest from reference TRBV5-1 and TRBJ2-1): KAGVTQTPRYLIKTRGQQVTLSCSPISGHRSVSWYQQTPGQGLQFLFEYFSETQRNKGNFPGRFSGRQFSNSRSEMNVSTLELGDSALYLCASSLGGSYNEQFFGPGTRLTVL.

The CDR3 DNA is TGTGCCTGGACCACCCAACGGGGTATAACCGGTAATTCACCCCTCCACTTT. Translation gives CAWTTQRGITGNSPLHF. The rearrangement joins TRBV30 to TRBJ1-6; D is undetermined. The CDR3 is 17 amino acids. Per germline, CDR1 GTSNPN and CDR2 SVGIG (reference sequence). V was clipped by 4 bases and J by 6 bases, with 22 bases between them. The variable domain in full, completed from reference TRBV30 and TRBJ1-6, reads SQTIHQWPATLVQPVGSPLSLECTVEGTSNPNLYWYRQAAGRGLQLLFYSVGIGQISSEVPQNLSASRPQDRQFILSSKKLLLSDSGFYLCAWTTQRGITGNSPLHFGNGTRLTVT.

This chain links TRBV29-1 with TRBJ2-3; the match to TRBD1 covers 7 bases. CDR3 length equals 15 residues. The germline V gene encodes CDR1 SQVTM and CDR2 ANQGSEA. With V trimmed by 1 base and J by 4 bases, 8 bases remained unmatched. The CDR3 loop reads CSVEATGSHADTQYF. CDR3 nucleotides: TGCAGCGTTGAAGCGACAGGGAGCCATGCAGATACGCAGTATTTT.

The rearrangement joins TRBV6-1 to TRBJ1-2; no clear D gene. The CDR3 is made up of 14 amino acids. Germline V gives CDR1 MNHNS, CDR2 SASEGT. V lost 7 bases and J lost 5, with 17 bases in between. The CDR3 DNA sequence: TGTGCCAGCATAAAAGACCCGGCAGAGTATGGCTACACCTTC. This encodes CASIKDPAEYGYTF.

The chain couples TRBV28 to TRBJ1-2; 9 bases line up with TRBD1. Germline values: CDR1 MDHEN, CDR2 SYDVKM. The CDR3 is made up of 13 amino acids. Unmatched junction bases numbered 3, after V lost 5 bases and J lost 5 bases. The CDR3 nucleotides are TGTGCCAGCAGTGGGACAGGGCGGTATGGCTACACCTTC. This gives the protein CASSGTGRYGYTF.

The chain has TRBV5-5 and TRBJ2-7; D is undetermined. The CDR3 runs 14 residues. Deletions cut 1 base from V and 0 bases from J, with 8 bases between. The germline V gene encodes CDR1 SGHKS and CDR2 YYEKEE (reference sequence). CDR3 nucleotide sequence: TGTGCCAGCAGCTTGCTTGCTTCCTCCTACGAGCAGTACTTC. Its translation is CASSLLASSYEQYF. Based on the CDR3 plus reference TRBV5-5 and TRBJ2-7, the full variable domain is DAGVTQSPTHLIKTRGQQVTLRCSPISGHKSVSWYQQVLGQGPQFIFQYYEKEERGRGNFPDRFSARQFPNYSSELNVNALLLGDSALYLCASSLLASSYEQYFGPGTRLTVT.

The V and J genes are TRBV4-1 and TRBJ2-7; D unclear. V was trimmed by 0 bases and J by 7 bases, leaving 4 bases between them. Germline CDR1 reads MGHRA; CDR2 reads YSYEKL. The CDR3 is 11 amino acids. This CDR3 reads CASSQDKEQYF. The CDR3 DNA reads as TGCGCCAGCAGCCAAGACAAAGAGCAGTACTTC.

This chain joins TRBV7-6 and TRBJ2-7; D is uncertain. This CDR3 region has 11 residues. Germline CDR1 reads SGHVS; CDR2 reads FNYEAQ. The V end lost 4 bases, the J end lost 3 bases, and 4 bases lay between the germline ends. The CDR3: CASSSYYEQYF. CDR3 DNA: TGTGCCAGCAGCTCTTACTACGAGCAGTACTTC.

The V and J genes are TRBV28 and TRBJ2-7; no clear D gene. Germline V gives CDR1 MDHEN, CDR2 SYDVKM. Deletions cut 2 bases from V and 2 bases from J, with 4 bases between. The CDR3 covers 12 residues. The CDR3 sequence: CASSLAAYEQYF. The CDR3, as DNA: TGTGCCAGCAGTTTAGCAGCCTACGAGCAGTACTTC.

In its sample, this clone was seen a few times. The rearrangement uses TRBV6-1 and TRBJ2-7; D may be TRBD1 or TRBD2 (5 bases each). V was clipped by 5 bases and J by 0 bases, with 11 bases between them. The germline CDR1 and CDR2 sequences are MNHNS and SASEGT. CDR3 length equals 14 residues. CDR3 in DNA: TGTGCCAGCAGTCGGGACCCCAGCTCCTACGAGCAGTACTTC. Amino acid sequence: CASSRDPSSYEQYF.

V is TRBV2 and J is TRBJ2-7, with 8 bases matching TRBD2. CDR1 is SNHLY and CDR2 is FYNNEI in the germline V gene. The V and J ends lost 7 bases and 3 bases, in that order; junction bases with no gene match: 5. CDR3 size: 13 residues. CDR3: CASKTSDHYEQYF. The CDR3 DNA reads TGTGCCAGCAAGACTAGCGATCACTACGAGCAGTACTTC. Full variable domain (outside the CDR3, taken from reference TRBV2 and TRBJ2-7): EPEVTQTPSHQVTQMGQEVILRCVPISNHLYFYWYRQILGQKVEFLVSFYNNEISEKSEIFDDQFSVERPDGSNFTLKIRSTKLEDSAMYFCASKTSDHYEQYFGPGTRLTVT.

The CDR3 reads CASSLGIAGREQYF. DNA for the CDR3: TGCGCCAGCAGCTTGGGCATAGCTGGACGCGAGCAGTACTTC. This sequence joins TRBV5-1 and TRBJ2-7; D not resolved. Germline V CDR1 and CDR2: SGHRS, YFSETQ. V shed 0 bases and J shed 6 bases, with 13 bases lying between them. CDR3 size: 14 residues.

V is TRBV27 and J is TRBJ2-7, with TRBD1 identical over 10 bases. Trimming removed 0 bases from V and 2 bases from J; junction bases left unmatched: 4. Germline V gene sequence: CDR1 MNHEY, CDR2 SMNVEV (reference sequence). This CDR3 has 16 residues. The CDR3 DNA reads as TGTGCCAGCAGTTTATCACGGGGACAGGGGACCTACGAGCAGTACTTC. Amino acid sequence: CASSLSRGQGTYEQYF.

This clone was seen a handful of times. V gene TRBV30 combines with J gene TRBJ1-2; D is perhaps TRBD1 (6 bases). The germline V gene has CDR1 GTSNPN and CDR2 SVGIG (reference sequence). The V end lost 5 bases, the J end lost 8 bases, and 12 bases lay between the germline ends. This CDR3 contains 11 residues. The CDR3 region has the DNA TGTGCCTGGGGGGGGCAGTTGGGCTACACCTTC. Translating it yields CAWGGQLGYTF.

V usage is TRBV5-5 and J usage is TRBJ2-5; D not certain. Trimming pared 0 bases from V and 4 bases from J, leaving 10 bases between. The length of the CDR3 is 14 residues. Germline CDR1 is SGHKS and CDR2 is YYEKEE (reference sequence). Here the CDR3 DNA reads TGTGCCAGCAGCTTGGTAGTTGGGCCAGAGACCCAGTACTTC. Encoded protein: CASSLVVGPETQYF.